Below, one T cell receptor (beta chain) is given with its context. CDR1 and CDR2 (germline): MNHNS, SASEGT. V was clipped by 8 bases and J by 6 bases, with 14 bases between them. CDR3 length: 13 amino acids. This record belongs to a study of OX40 agonist ivuxolimab in advanced cancers. Study at large: Ivuxolimab, an antibody acting as an agonist of OX40 (CD134), was used to treat patients. The study gave patients intravenous ivuxolimab at 0.01 to 10 mg/kg every 2 weeks. Patients undergoing dose escalation presented with hepatocellular carcinoma, melanoma, renal cell or head and neck cancer.

Here immunoSEQ multiplex PCR was the method, and the copy in TCRdb shows in-frame clones only, minus some. Counted here are around 62,000 clones, 75% to 85% occurring once; the ten biggest clones make up roughly 2.3%. This receptor was obtained from an adult with an advanced solid tumor such as melanoma, head and neck, liver or kidney cancer. This rearrangement joins TRBV6-1 to TRBJ1-5, with D possibly matching TRBD1 (6 bases). Material: CD4+ or CD8+ T cells sorted from blood, obtained in a trial of the OX40 agonist ivuxolimab. CDR3 nucleotides: TGTGCCAGCGGACAGTGGGGAGGTCAGCCCCAGCATTTT. Encoded protein: CASGQWGGQPQHF.